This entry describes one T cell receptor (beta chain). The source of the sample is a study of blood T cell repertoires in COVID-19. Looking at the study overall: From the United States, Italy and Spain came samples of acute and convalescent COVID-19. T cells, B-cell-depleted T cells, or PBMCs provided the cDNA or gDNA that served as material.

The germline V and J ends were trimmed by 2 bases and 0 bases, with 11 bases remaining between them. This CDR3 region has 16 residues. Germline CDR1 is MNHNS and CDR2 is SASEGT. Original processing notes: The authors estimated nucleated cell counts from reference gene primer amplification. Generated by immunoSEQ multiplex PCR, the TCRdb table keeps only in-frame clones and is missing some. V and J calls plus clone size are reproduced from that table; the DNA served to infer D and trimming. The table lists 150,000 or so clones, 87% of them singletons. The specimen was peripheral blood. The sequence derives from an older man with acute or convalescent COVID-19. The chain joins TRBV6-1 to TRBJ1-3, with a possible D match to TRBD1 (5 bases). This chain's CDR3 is CASSELGGDSGNTIYF. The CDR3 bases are TGTGCCAGCAGTGAATTAGGAGGGGACTCTGGAAACACCATATATTTT.